The rows below give T cell receptor beta chains drawn from one sample of a study of cytomegalovirus exposure and HLA in healthy donors. Using immunoSEQ multiplex PCR, the repertoire was profiled, and TCRdb retains in-frame clones only, with some absent. This sample yields under 110,000 clones, of which more than 60% are seen a single time; around 5.8% belongs to the top ten. The sample taken for sequencing was PBMCs. The receptor set was obtained from a woman in her fifties or sixties in good health and CMV-seropositive. The CDR3 runs from the conserved cysteine through the conserved F or W. Each record gives: V gene, J gene, clone size, CDR3 length, D gene, CDR3 protein, CDR3 DNA. The D gene is left open where the match is weak. Rows may omit the clone size; those that give it use once, few, many or a size class.

>TRBV14|TRBJ2-3|NA|14|NA
CASKLGGGLDTQYF
TGTGCCAGCAAGTTGGGGGGGGGCCTAGATACGCAGTATTTT
>TRBV6-6|TRBJ1-6|NA|12|NA
CASSSPDSPLHF
TGTGCCAGCAGTTCCCCTGATTCACCCCTCCACTTT
>TRBV18|TRBJ2-4|NA|13|TRBD1
CASSPGTENIQYF
TGTGCCAGCTCACCAGGGACAGAAAACATTCAGTACTTC
>TRBV7-9|TRBJ1-6|once|18|NA
CSSTPGVGGGLVASPLHF
TGTTCCAGCACTCCCGGCGTAGGGGGAGGGCTAGTTGCTTCACCCCTCCACTTT
>TRBV7-2|TRBJ1-2|NA|17|NA
CASSSFKGRRQDYGYTF
TGTGCCAGCAGCTCCTTCAAGGGACGGAGACAGGACTATGGCTACACCTTC
>TRBV5-4|TRBJ1-1|few|16|TRBD1
CASSLAGGAGNTEAFF
TGTGCCAGCAGCTTGGCAGGGGGCGCAGGGAACACTGAAGCTTTCTTT
>TRBV9|TRBJ2-7|NA|16|TRBD1
CASSVDAGGGSYEQYF
TGTGCCAGCAGCGTAGATGCAGGGGGCGGCTCCTACGAGCAGTACTTC
>TRBV29-1|TRBJ1-1|few|12|NA
CSSSGLGTEAFF
TGCAGCTCTAGCGGGCTGGGAACTGAAGCTTTCTTT
>TRBV11-2|TRBJ1-2|once|12|NA
CASSREGNGYTF
TGTGCCAGCTCCCGAGAGGGCAATGGCTACACCTTC
>TRBV9|TRBJ2-3|NA|14|TRBD2
CASSSAGGLDTQYF
TGTGCCAGCAGCTCCGCGGGGGGGCTCGATACGCAGTATTTT
>TRBV19|TRBJ2-1|NA|14|TRBD2
CASDLAGGHNEQFF
TGTGCCAGTGACCTAGCGGGGGGGCACAATGAGCAGTTCTTC
>TRBV2|TRBJ1-6|few|16|TRBD1
CASRLIPGTAHSPLHF
TGTGCCAGCAGACTTATTCCCGGGACAGCGCATTCACCCCTCCACTTT
>TRBV6-5|TRBJ2-1|NA|15|NA
CASSYGQKTYNEQFF
TGTGCCAGCAGTTACGGACAGAAAACCTACAATGAGCAGTTCTTC
>TRBV5-1|TRBJ2-3|NA|17|NA
CASSFSPTGTEADTQYF
TGCGCCAGCAGCTTTTCCCCCACCGGGACTGAGGCAGATACGCAGTATTTT
>TRBV5-4|TRBJ2-2|NA|15|NA
CASSLGRGVTGELFF
TGTGCCAGCAGCTTGGGGCGGGGCGTAACCGGGGAGCTGTTTTTT
>TRBV18|TRBJ2-6|few|14|NA
CASSPSSGANVLTF
TGTGCCAGCTCACCCAGCTCTGGGGCCAACGTCCTGACTTTC
>TRBV5-4|TRBJ2-3|NA|15|TRBD2
CASSLSLAGLDTQYF
TGTGCCAGCAGCTTGTCACTAGCGGGCTTAGATACGCAGTATTTT
>TRBV28|TRBJ1-1|once|16|NA
CASSLGVRGHNTEAFF
TGTGCCAGCAGTTTAGGGGTCAGGGGTCATAACACTGAAGCTTTCTTT
>TRBV7-8|TRBJ2-7|NA|13|NA
CASSLGAIYEQYF
TGTGCCAGCAGCTTAGGCGCCATATACGAGCAGTACTTC
>TRBV21-1|TRBJ1-6|NA|14|NA
CASRIGHSNSPLHF
TGTGCCAGCAGGATTGGGCACAGCAATTCACCCCTCCACTTT
>TRBV27|TRBJ1-1|few|16|NA
CASSFLRGDKNTEAFF
TGTGCCAGCAGTTTCCTCAGGGGCGACAAGAACACTGAAGCTTTCTTT
>TRBV19|TRBJ2-1|NA|17|NA
CASSINAGQISYNEQFF
TGTGCCAGTAGTATTAATGCTGGACAGATCTCCTACAATGAGCAGTTCTTC
>TRBV6-6|TRBJ2-7|NA|16|TRBD1
CASSSRTGDGPYEQYF
TGTGCCAGCAGTTCCCGGACAGGGGATGGACCCTACGAGCAGTACTTC
>TRBV6-1|TRBJ2-7|few|14|NA
CASREPGSADEQYF
TGTGCCAGCAGGGAGCCCGGCTCCGCCGACGAGCAGTACTTC
>TRBV6-6|TRBJ2-2|few|12|NA
CASQAASGELFF
TGTGCCAGCCAAGCGGCCAGCGGGGAGCTGTTTTTT
>TRBV7-9|TRBJ1-3|NA|15|NA
CASSFQAPSGNTIYF
TGTGCCAGCAGCTTCCAGGCCCCCTCTGGAAACACCATATATTTT
>TRBV27|TRBJ2-1|NA|16|TRBD2
CASSLGLAGYYNEQFF
TGTGCCAGCAGTCTCGGACTAGCGGGGTACTACAATGAGCAGTTCTTC
>TRBV10-3|TRBJ1-1|NA|13|NA
CAAGVSDSVGAFF
TGTGCCGCAGGGGTTTCAGACAGTGTAGGAGCTTTCTTT
>TRBV28|TRBJ1-5|NA|17|TRBD1
CASSSPGTGFGNQPQHF
TGTGCCAGCAGCAGTCCCGGGACAGGGTTTGGAAATCAGCCCCAGCATTTT